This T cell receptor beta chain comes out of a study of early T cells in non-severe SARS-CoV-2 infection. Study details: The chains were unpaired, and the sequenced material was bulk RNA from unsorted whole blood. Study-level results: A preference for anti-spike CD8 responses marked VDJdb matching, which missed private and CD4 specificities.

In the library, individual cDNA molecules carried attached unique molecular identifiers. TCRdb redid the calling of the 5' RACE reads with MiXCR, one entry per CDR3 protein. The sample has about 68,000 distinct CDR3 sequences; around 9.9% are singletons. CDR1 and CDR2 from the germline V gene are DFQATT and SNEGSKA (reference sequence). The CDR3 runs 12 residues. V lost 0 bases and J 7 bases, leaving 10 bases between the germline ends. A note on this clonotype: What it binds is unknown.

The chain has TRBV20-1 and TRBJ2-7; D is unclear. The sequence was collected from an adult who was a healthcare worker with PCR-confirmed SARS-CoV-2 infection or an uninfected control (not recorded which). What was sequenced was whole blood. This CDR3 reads CSARDTGGEQYF. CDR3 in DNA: TGCAGTGCTAGAGATACGGGCGGTGAGCAGTACTTC.